The present entry profiles one T cell receptor (beta chain) with its context. The data are from a study of blood T cell repertoires in COVID-19. The CDR3 runs 13 residues. V shed 5 bases, J shed 5 bases, and the junction held 3 bases outside the gene matches. CDR1 and CDR2 (germline): MNHEY, SVGAGI. Original handling: Reference gene primer amplification gave estimated nucleated cell counts. Libraries were prepared by immunoSEQ multiplex PCR; TCRdb keeps only in-frame clonotypes and omits some of them. The D gene and trimming were derived from the DNA, and the V and J assignments and clone size from that table. The sample lists about 80,000 clones; 82% were seen once.

This sequence joins TRBV6-5 and TRBJ2-5, with TRBD1 identical over 9 bases. The receptor was isolated from a man of 80 years or more with acute or convalescent COVID-19. The source material was peripheral blood. The CDR3 nucleotides read TGTGCCAGCAGTCACAGGGGGCGTGAGACCCAGTACTTC. It yields the protein CASSHRGRETQYF.